This is a list of T cell receptor beta chains from one sample in a study of cytomegalovirus exposure and HLA in healthy donors. The assay was immunoSEQ multiplex PCR, and TCRdb's table has in-frame clones only and misses some. Of hundreds of thousands of clones in the sample, less than 90% were seen once. What was sequenced was PBMCs. The source of these receptors is a man between 18 and 29 years old in good health and CMV-seropositive. CDR3s include the opening cysteine and the closing phenylalanine or tryptophan. Fields, in order: D gene, clone size, V gene, J gene, CDR3 DNA, CDR3 protein. The D gene is left open where the match is weak. Part of the rows lack a size; the others show once, few, many or a class for expanded clones.

>TRBD2|-|TRBV30|TRBJ2-3
TGTGCCTGGAAGAAGCTAGCGGGAGCTTTGGATACGCAGTATTTT
CAWKKLAGALDTQYF
>-|-|TRBV30|TRBJ1-3
TGTGCCTGGAGTGTAGGCGGGACACTGATCTCTGGAAACACCATATATTTT
CAWSVGGTLISGNTIYF
>-|-|TRBV5-1|TRBJ1-1
TGCGCCAGCAGCTTGGCCCCGGGGCAGAACACTGAAGCTTTCTTT
CASSLAPGQNTEAFF
>-|-|TRBV28|TRBJ2-7
TGTGCCAGCAGAGACGGTGGTCGTTCCTACGAGCAGTACTTC
CASRDGGRSYEQYF
>-|-|TRBV7-2|TRBJ1-1
TGTGCCAGCAGCTTCGGCCCCTTGGTAGCTTTCTTT
CASSFGPLVAFF
>-|-|TRBV6-5|TRBJ2-3
TGTGCCAGCAGTCCTCTAAGCGGGAGCACAGATACGCAGTATTTT
CASSPLSGSTDTQYF
>-|many|TRBV6-5|TRBJ1-1
TGTGCCAGCAGTTTATTAGGGATGGACACTGAAGCTTTCTTT
CASSLLGMDTEAFF
>-|-|TRBV5-4|TRBJ2-4
TGTGCCAGCAGTTTGGACCTAGCCAAAAACATTCAGTACTTC
CASSLDLAKNIQYF
>-|once|TRBV27|TRBJ2-1
TGTGCCAGCAGGCAGGGATCATACAATGAGCAGTTCTTC
CASRQGSYNEQFF
>TRBD2|few|TRBV18|TRBJ2-7
TGTGCCAGCTCACCTGGACTAGCGGGAACCGAGCAGTACTTC
CASSPGLAGTEQYF
>TRBD2|-|TRBV30|TRBJ2-2
TGTGCCCCTAAGAGACGGGAGGTCCGGTACACCGGGGAGCTGTTTTTT
CAPKRREVRYTGELFF
>-|-|TRBV5-1|TRBJ2-3
TGCGCCAGCAGCTTGGGTGGGACAACAGATACGCAGTATTTT
CASSLGGTTDTQYF
>TRBD2|-|TRBV29-1|TRBJ2-1
TGCAGCGTTGTTTCTAGCGGGAGTCCCTCCTACAATGAGCAGTTCTTC
CSVVSSGSPSYNEQFF
>TRBD2|-|TRBV28|TRBJ2-7
TGTGCCAGCAGGACGAGCGGGACCTCCTACGAGCAGTACTTC
CASRTSGTSYEQYF
>TRBD1|-|TRBV27|TRBJ2-2
TGTGCCAGCAGTTTCGCAGGGGGCTCCGGGGAGCTGTTTTTT
CASSFAGGSGELFF
>-|-|TRBV11-2|TRBJ2-7
TGTGCCAGCAGCTTAGGGCCGGGACATCGGGTCTACGAGCAGTACTTC
CASSLGPGHRVYEQYF
>-|-|TRBV4-2|TRBJ1-5
TGTGCCAGCAGCCAAGGGCAGGGAGACAGACAGCCCCAGCATTTT
CASSQGQGDRQPQHF